These T cell receptor beta chains were read from a single sample in a study of chemoradiotherapy in HPV16-positive cancers. The data were produced by immunoSEQ multiplex PCR, yet TCRdb's version contains in-frame clones alone and is incomplete. The table has some 22,000 clones, 87% seen once. Sequenced here: blood, sampled from a patient who underwent chemoradiotherapy. The receptors shown here come from a human donor with HPV-associated anogenital cancer. CDR3s include the opening cysteine and the closing phenylalanine or tryptophan. A D gene is named only where the DNA matches it firmly. Some rows mark clone size as missing; the rest say once, few, many or name a class of expanded clone.

V gene: TRBV13
J gene: TRBJ2-3
CDR3 length: 14
D gene: NA
clone size: NA
CDR3 DNA: TGTGCCAGCAGCGCTACTAGCAGCCCAGATACGCAGTATTTT
CDR3 protein: CASSATSSPDTQYF

V gene: TRBV9
J gene: TRBJ1-6
CDR3 length: 13
D gene: NA
clone size: NA
CDR3 DNA: TGTGCCAGCAGCGTAGCCCTTAATTCACCCCTCCACTTT
CDR3 protein: CASSVALNSPLHF

V gene: TRBV5-6
J gene: TRBJ2-3
CDR3 length: 16
D gene: TRBD2
clone size: NA
CDR3 DNA: TGTGCCAGCAGCTTGGTGTGGCTAGCGGGAGCAGATACGCAGTATTTT
CDR3 protein: CASSLVWLAGADTQYF

V gene: TRBV6-5
J gene: TRBJ2-7
CDR3 length: 16
D gene: NA
clone size: NA
CDR3 DNA: TGTGCCAGCAGTTACTCGAGGACACTGAGCTCCTACGAGCAGTACTTC
CDR3 protein: CASSYSRTLSSYEQYF

V gene: TRBV14
J gene: TRBJ1-6
CDR3 length: 14
D gene: TRBD1
clone size: NA
CDR3 DNA: TGTGCCAGCAGCCGGGACAGGGGGAATTCACCCCTCCACTTT
CDR3 protein: CASSRDRGNSPLHF

V gene: TRBV19
J gene: TRBJ2-1
CDR3 length: 15
D gene: TRBD2
clone size: NA
CDR3 DNA: TGTGCCAGTAGTATAGGACTAGCCCTGAGCATCGAGCAGTTCTTC
CDR3 protein: CASSIGLALSIEQFF

V gene: TRBV5-1
J gene: TRBJ2-2
CDR3 length: 15
D gene: TRBD1
clone size: NA
CDR3 DNA: TGCGCCAGCACCCGGAGGACAGGGGACACCGGGGAGCTGTTTTTT
CDR3 protein: CASTRRTGDTGELFF

V gene: TRBV4-1
J gene: TRBJ1-5
CDR3 length: 17
D gene: NA
clone size: NA
CDR3 DNA: TGCGCCAGCAGCACCCGGGAGGGGGGATTTAGCAATCAGCCCCAGCATTTT
CDR3 protein: CASSTREGGFSNQPQHF

V gene: TRBV7-2
J gene: TRBJ2-5
CDR3 length: 13
D gene: NA
clone size: NA
CDR3 DNA: TGTGCCAGCGTCGTGGGGCAGCGAGAGACCCAGTACTTC
CDR3 protein: CASVVGQRETQYF

V gene: TRBV2
J gene: TRBJ1-6
CDR3 length: 16
D gene: NA
clone size: NA
CDR3 DNA: TGTGCCAGCAGTGAAGTAGGGACTTACTATAATTCACCCCTCCACTTT
CDR3 protein: CASSEVGTYYNSPLHF

V gene: TRBV2
J gene: TRBJ2-1
CDR3 length: 15
D gene: TRBD2
clone size: NA
CDR3 DNA: TGTGCCAGCAGTCTGACTAGCGGCTCCTACAATGAGCAGTTCTTC
CDR3 protein: CASSLTSGSYNEQFF

V gene: TRBV25-1
J gene: TRBJ2-7
CDR3 length: 13
D gene: NA
clone size: NA
CDR3 DNA: TGTGCCAGCAGTGCGGACTACTCCTACGAGCAGTACTTC
CDR3 protein: CASSADYSYEQYF

V gene: TRBV4-2
J gene: TRBJ2-2
CDR3 length: 14
D gene: NA
clone size: NA
CDR3 DNA: TGTGCCAGCAGCCAAGATCACAACACCGGGGAGCTGTTTTTT
CDR3 protein: CASSQDHNTGELFF

V gene: TRBV7-9
J gene: TRBJ1-6
CDR3 length: 19
D gene: NA
clone size: NA
CDR3 DNA: TGTGCCAGCCTCAGCTTGTCTTTGGGCAGTCCGCCCGAATCGGCACCCCTCCACTTT
CDR3 protein: CASLSLSLGSPPESAPLHF

V gene: TRBV6-1
J gene: TRBJ2-7
CDR3 length: 16
D gene: NA
clone size: few
CDR3 DNA: TGTGCCAGCAGTGAATTATCCACCTCACACCTATACGAGCAGTACTTC
CDR3 protein: CASSELSTSHLYEQYF

V gene: TRBV29-1
J gene: TRBJ2-1
CDR3 length: 16
D gene: TRBD2
clone size: NA
CDR3 DNA: TGCAGCGTTGGCGGTGCGGGAGGGCCCCCGTACAATGAGCAGTTCTTC
CDR3 protein: CSVGGAGGPPYNEQFF

V gene: TRBV7-9
J gene: TRBJ1-1
CDR3 length: 12
D gene: NA
clone size: few
CDR3 DNA: TGTGCCAGCAGCTCCAAGAACACTGAAGCTTTCTTT
CDR3 protein: CASSSKNTEAFF

V gene: TRBV7-9
J gene: TRBJ2-2
CDR3 length: 15
D gene: NA
clone size: NA
CDR3 DNA: TGTGCCAGCAGCCCCTGGGGGCGGAACACCGGGGAGCTGTTTTTT
CDR3 protein: CASSPWGRNTGELFF

V gene: TRBV5-1
J gene: TRBJ1-6
CDR3 length: 15
D gene: NA
clone size: NA
CDR3 DNA: TGCGCCAGCAGCTCGGGCCCTGCGGGGAATTCACCCCTCCACTTT
CDR3 protein: CASSSGPAGNSPLHF

V gene: TRBV9
J gene: TRBJ1-4
CDR3 length: 15
D gene: NA
clone size: NA
CDR3 DNA: TGTGCCAGCACCGTCTCCCCTGTTGTAGGTGAAAAACTGTTTTTT
CDR3 protein: CASTVSPVVGEKLFF

V gene: TRBV27
J gene: TRBJ1-2
CDR3 length: 15
D gene: NA
clone size: NA
CDR3 DNA: TGTGCCAGCAGTTCCCCAACGAGGGCAGGGTCGGGCTACACCTTC
CDR3 protein: CASSSPTRAGSGYTF

V gene: TRBV18
J gene: TRBJ2-2
CDR3 length: 11
D gene: NA
clone size: NA
CDR3 DNA: TGTGCCAGCTCACCTGACGGGGAGCTGTTTTTT
CDR3 protein: CASSPDGELFF

V gene: TRBV18
J gene: TRBJ2-3
CDR3 length: 14
D gene: NA
clone size: NA
CDR3 DNA: TGTGCCAGCTCACCAGAACAGGTAGCAGATACGCAGTATTTT
CDR3 protein: CASSPEQVADTQYF

V gene: TRBV11-2
J gene: TRBJ2-3
CDR3 length: 18
D gene: NA
clone size: NA
CDR3 DNA: TGTGCCAGCAGCTTAGATCGGGGAGTCCTAATAGCCGCAGATACGCAGTATTTT
CDR3 protein: CASSLDRGVLIAADTQYF

V gene: TRBV5-5
J gene: TRBJ2-2
CDR3 length: 17
D gene: NA
clone size: NA
CDR3 DNA: TGTGCCAGCAGCTTGGCTTTAGGGACAACGAACACCGGGGAGCTGTTTTTT
CDR3 protein: CASSLALGTTNTGELFF

V gene: TRBV6-6
J gene: TRBJ1-1
CDR3 length: 14
D gene: NA
clone size: NA
CDR3 DNA: TGTGCCAGCAAATCGGACAGCAGGAACACTGAAGCTTTCTTT
CDR3 protein: CASKSDSRNTEAFF

V gene: TRBV7-8
J gene: TRBJ1-5
CDR3 length: 15
D gene: TRBD1
clone size: NA
CDR3 DNA: TGTGCCAGCAGCTCACAGGGGGCGAGCAATCAGCCCCAGCATTTT
CDR3 protein: CASSSQGASNQPQHF

V gene: TRBV7-7
J gene: TRBJ2-1
CDR3 length: 16
D gene: TRBD2
clone size: NA
CDR3 DNA: TGTGCCAGCAGCTTAGGCGGGGGGGGAGGCTACAATGAGCAGTTCTTC
CDR3 protein: CASSLGGGGGYNEQFF

V gene: TRBV9
J gene: TRBJ2-7
CDR3 length: 16
D gene: NA
clone size: NA
CDR3 DNA: TGTGCCAGCAGCGTCGCCGCTAGCGCTTTCTCCTACGAGCAGTACTTC
CDR3 protein: CASSVAASAFSYEQYF

V gene: TRBV18
J gene: TRBJ2-2
CDR3 length: 18
D gene: NA
clone size: NA
CDR3 DNA: TGTGCCAGCTCATTACCGAACACTCTCGGAGGAGTTGCCGGGGAGCTGTTTTTT
CDR3 protein: CASSLPNTLGGVAGELFF

V gene: TRBV27
J gene: TRBJ2-6
CDR3 length: 16
D gene: NA
clone size: NA
CDR3 DNA: TGTGCCAGCAGTGTCCGGGGCCTCTCTGGGGCCAACGTCCTGACTTTC
CDR3 protein: CASSVRGLSGANVLTF

V gene: TRBV2
J gene: TRBJ1-1
CDR3 length: 13
D gene: NA
clone size: NA
CDR3 DNA: TGTGCCAGCAGTGAACAGGGGTACACTGAAGCTTTCTTT
CDR3 protein: CASSEQGYTEAFF

V gene: TRBV5-1
J gene: TRBJ2-1
CDR3 length: 16
D gene: NA
clone size: NA
CDR3 DNA: TGCGCCAGCAGCTCGGAGACGCCGGGACTTAGCCATGAGCAGTTCTTC
CDR3 protein: CASSSETPGLSHEQFF

V gene: TRBV14
J gene: TRBJ1-3
CDR3 length: 14
D gene: NA
clone size: NA
CDR3 DNA: TGTGCCAGCAGCCAAGATATGTCCGGGGTCACCATATATTTT
CDR3 protein: CASSQDMSGVTIYF

V gene: TRBV7-8
J gene: TRBJ2-5
CDR3 length: 15
D gene: TRBD2
clone size: NA
CDR3 DNA: TGTGCCAGCAGCTTCCGACTAGCGGGGCAAGAGACCCAGTACTTC
CDR3 protein: CASSFRLAGQETQYF

V gene: TRBV5-1
J gene: TRBJ2-7
CDR3 length: 17
D gene: TRBD2
clone size: NA
CDR3 DNA: TGCGCCAGCAGCAAAAGACTAGCGGGAGATGGTTCCTACGAGCAGTACTTC
CDR3 protein: CASSKRLAGDGSYEQYF

V gene: TRBV18
J gene: TRBJ2-5
CDR3 length: 13
D gene: NA
clone size: NA
CDR3 DNA: TGTGCCAGCTCGTCGGACTTTGGGGAGACCCAGTACTTC
CDR3 protein: CASSSDFGETQYF

V gene: TRBV25-1
J gene: TRBJ2-1
CDR3 length: 13
D gene: NA
clone size: NA
CDR3 DNA: TGTGCCAGCAGTGAATGGGGGGCCAATGAGCAGTTCTTC
CDR3 protein: CASSEWGANEQFF

V gene: TRBV6-5
J gene: TRBJ2-2
CDR3 length: 14
D gene: NA
clone size: NA
CDR3 DNA: TGTGCCAGCGCGCTGACTAGTTCCCCCGGGGAGCTGTTTTTT
CDR3 protein: CASALTSSPGELFF

V gene: TRBV19
J gene: TRBJ1-1
CDR3 length: 15
D gene: TRBD1
clone size: NA
CDR3 DNA: TGTGCCAGTCAGGGGGCCCGGCTGTTGAACACTGAAGCTTTCTTT
CDR3 protein: CASQGARLLNTEAFF

V gene: TRBV7-3
J gene: TRBJ1-1
CDR3 length: 13
D gene: NA
clone size: NA
CDR3 DNA: TGTGCCAGCAGCTATAATCGGGACACTGAAGCTTTCTTT
CDR3 protein: CASSYNRDTEAFF

V gene: TRBV18
J gene: TRBJ1-2
CDR3 length: 14
D gene: TRBD1
clone size: NA
CDR3 DNA: TGTGCCAGCTCACCAGGGACAGGGGGAGAAGGCTACACCTTC
CDR3 protein: CASSPGTGGEGYTF

V gene: TRBV5-4
J gene: TRBJ2-3
CDR3 length: 15
D gene: TRBD2
clone size: NA
CDR3 DNA: TGTGCCAGCAGCTCCGGGACTAGCGCAACAGATACGCAGTATTTT
CDR3 protein: CASSSGTSATDTQYF

V gene: TRBV15
J gene: TRBJ2-3
CDR3 length: 14
D gene: TRBD2
clone size: NA
CDR3 DNA: TGTGCCACCAGCAGAGCTAGCGGGGGGGCCGCGCAGTATTTT
CDR3 protein: CATSRASGGAAQYF

V gene: TRBV15
J gene: TRBJ1-4
CDR3 length: 15
D gene: NA
clone size: NA
CDR3 DNA: TGTGCCACCAGCAGAGATCAGGGTGTGGATGAAAAACTGTTTTTT
CDR3 protein: CATSRDQGVDEKLFF

V gene: TRBV14
J gene: TRBJ2-7
CDR3 length: 15
D gene: NA
clone size: NA
CDR3 DNA: TGTGCCAGCAGCCAGCCGGGGACACTCTCCTACGAGCAGTACTTC
CDR3 protein: CASSQPGTLSYEQYF

V gene: TRBV18
J gene: TRBJ2-1
CDR3 length: 15
D gene: NA
clone size: NA
CDR3 DNA: TGTGCCAGCTCACCGGACCTGGGCTCCTACAATGAGCAGTTCTTC
CDR3 protein: CASSPDLGSYNEQFF